These T cell receptor beta chains were read from a single sample in a study of blood T cell repertoires in COVID-19. The protocol was immunoSEQ multiplex PCR, while the TCRdb copy is restricted to in-frame clones and leaves out a portion. Among 150,000 or so clones listed, roughly nine tenths were seen once. The specimen sequenced was peripheral blood. These receptors came from a man between 18 and 29 years old with COVID-19, enrolled during active disease. The CDR3 runs from the conserved cysteine through the conserved F or W. The D gene is left open where the match is weak. Rows may omit the clone size; those that give it use once, few, many or a size class.

CDR3 length: 12; D gene: -; J gene: TRBJ1-1; V gene: TRBV5-6; clone size: -; CDR3 DNA: TGTGCCAGCAGCTTCGGGTTCACTGAAGCTTTCTTT; CDR3 protein: CASSFGFTEAFF
CDR3 length: 14; D gene: TRBD1; J gene: TRBJ2-1; V gene: TRBV3-1/TRBV3-2; clone size: -; CDR3 DNA: TGTGCCAGCAGCCACAGGACAGGGCCTGGTGAGCAGTTCTTC; CDR3 protein: CASSHRTGPGEQFF
CDR3 length: 13; D gene: TRBD1; J gene: TRBJ2-7; V gene: TRBV27; clone size: -; CDR3 DNA: TGTGCCAGCGGACAGGGGGCTTCGTACGAGCAGTACTTC; CDR3 protein: CASGQGASYEQYF
CDR3 length: 20; D gene: TRBD2; J gene: TRBJ2-3; V gene: TRBV10-3; clone size: -; CDR3 DNA: TGTGCCATCAACTCCCTCAGAGCGGGCGGACTAGCGGGCCGCACAGATACGCAGTATTTT; CDR3 protein: CAINSLRAGGLAGRTDTQYF
CDR3 length: 13; D gene: -; J gene: TRBJ1-2; V gene: TRBV5-4; clone size: -; CDR3 DNA: TGTGCCAGCAGCTTAACAGCGGACTATGGCTACACCTTC; CDR3 protein: CASSLTADYGYTF
CDR3 length: 20; D gene: TRBD1; J gene: TRBJ2-2; V gene: TRBV9; clone size: -; CDR3 DNA: TGTGCCAGCAGCCCCCCAGCCGGGGGACAGGGGGCACGTGCCACCGGGGAGCTGTTTTTT; CDR3 protein: CASSPPAGGQGARATGELFF
CDR3 length: 14; D gene: -; J gene: TRBJ2-1; V gene: TRBV5-1; clone size: -; CDR3 DNA: TGCGCCAGCAGCTCCGAGGCCGTCTGGGATGAGCAGTTCTTC; CDR3 protein: CASSSEAVWDEQFF
CDR3 length: 14; D gene: -; J gene: TRBJ2-7; V gene: TRBV6-2/TRBV6-3; clone size: once; CDR3 DNA: TGTGCCAGCAGTTACTCGCCAGGGGAAGACGAGCAGTACTTC; CDR3 protein: CASSYSPGEDEQYF
CDR3 length: 17; D gene: TRBD2; J gene: TRBJ2-4; V gene: TRBV7-9; clone size: few; CDR3 DNA: TGTGCCAGCAGCTTAGAACATGGAGCGGGAGGAAAAAACATTCAGTACTTC; CDR3 protein: CASSLEHGAGGKNIQYF
CDR3 length: 17; D gene: TRBD2; J gene: TRBJ2-7; V gene: TRBV2; clone size: -; CDR3 DNA: TGTGCCAGCAGGATCTCCCGTCTAGCGGGAGGTTCCTACGAGCAGTACTTC; CDR3 protein: CASRISRLAGGSYEQYF
CDR3 length: 15; D gene: TRBD2; J gene: TRBJ2-1; V gene: TRBV7-7; clone size: -; CDR3 DNA: TGTGCTAGCAGCTCACTAGCGGGAGGGTTTGGGCAGCAGTTCTTC; CDR3 protein: CASSSLAGGFGQQFF
CDR3 length: 14; D gene: -; J gene: TRBJ2-6; V gene: TRBV6-2/TRBV6-3; clone size: few; CDR3 DNA: TGTGCCAGCAGTGCGGACTCTGGGGCCAACGTCCTGACTTTC; CDR3 protein: CASSADSGANVLTF
CDR3 length: 10; D gene: -; J gene: TRBJ2-1; V gene: TRBV15; clone size: -; CDR3 DNA: TGTGCCACCAGCGGCACTGAGCAGTTCTTC; CDR3 protein: CATSGTEQFF
CDR3 length: 16; D gene: -; J gene: TRBJ1-3; V gene: TRBV7-2; clone size: -; CDR3 DNA: TGTGCCAGCAGCTTAGCAAGTCCCGGAGCTGGAAACACCATATATTTT; CDR3 protein: CASSLASPGAGNTIYF
CDR3 length: 14; D gene: TRBD1; J gene: TRBJ2-7; V gene: TRBV6-5; clone size: -; CDR3 DNA: TGTGCCAGCAGGTCGGACAGGGCCCCCTACGAGCAGTACTTC; CDR3 protein: CASRSDRAPYEQYF
CDR3 length: 13; D gene: -; J gene: TRBJ2-1; V gene: TRBV7-9; clone size: -; CDR3 DNA: TGTGCCAGCAGCCCGGACAGCCACAATGAGCAGTTCTTC; CDR3 protein: CASSPDSHNEQFF